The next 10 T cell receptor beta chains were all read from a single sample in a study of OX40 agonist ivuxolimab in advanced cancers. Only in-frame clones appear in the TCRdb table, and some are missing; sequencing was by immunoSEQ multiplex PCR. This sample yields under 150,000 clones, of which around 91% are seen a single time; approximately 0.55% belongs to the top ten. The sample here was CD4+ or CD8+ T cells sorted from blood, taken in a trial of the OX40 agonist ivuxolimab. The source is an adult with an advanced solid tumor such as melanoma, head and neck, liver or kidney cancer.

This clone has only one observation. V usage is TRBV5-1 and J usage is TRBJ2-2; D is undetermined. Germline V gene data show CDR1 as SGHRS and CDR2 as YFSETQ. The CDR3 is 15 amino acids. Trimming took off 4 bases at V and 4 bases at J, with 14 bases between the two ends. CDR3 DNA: TGCGCCAGCAGCCGGGCGCTAGGGTCCACCGGGGAGCTGTTTTTT. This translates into CASSRALGSTGELFF.

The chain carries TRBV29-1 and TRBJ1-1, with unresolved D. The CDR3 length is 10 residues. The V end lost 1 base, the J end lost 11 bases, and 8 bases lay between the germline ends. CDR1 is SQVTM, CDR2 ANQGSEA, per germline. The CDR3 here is CSVEARFAFF. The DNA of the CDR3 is TGCAGCGTTGAAGCCCGATTCGCTTTCTTT.

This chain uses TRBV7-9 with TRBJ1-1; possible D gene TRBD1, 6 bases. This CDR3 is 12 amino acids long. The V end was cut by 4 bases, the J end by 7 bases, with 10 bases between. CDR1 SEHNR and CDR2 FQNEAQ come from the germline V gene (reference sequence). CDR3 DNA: TGTGCCAGCAGCTCGGACAGAGATGAAGCTTTCTTT. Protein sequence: CASSSDRDEAFF.

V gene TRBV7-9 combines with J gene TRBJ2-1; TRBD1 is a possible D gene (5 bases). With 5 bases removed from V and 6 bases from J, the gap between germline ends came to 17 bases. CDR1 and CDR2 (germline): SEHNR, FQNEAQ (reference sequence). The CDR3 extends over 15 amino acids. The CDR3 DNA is TGTGCCAGCAGCCCCCCAGGGTACGTTCGCAATGAGCAGTTCTTC. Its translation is CASSPPGYVRNEQFF.

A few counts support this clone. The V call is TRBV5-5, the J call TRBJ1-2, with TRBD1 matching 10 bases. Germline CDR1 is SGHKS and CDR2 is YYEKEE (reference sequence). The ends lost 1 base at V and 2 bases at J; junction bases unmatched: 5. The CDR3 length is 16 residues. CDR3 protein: CASSLLGQGFNYGYTF. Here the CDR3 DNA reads TGTGCCAGCAGCTTGTTGGGACAGGGGTTCAACTATGGCTACACCTTC.

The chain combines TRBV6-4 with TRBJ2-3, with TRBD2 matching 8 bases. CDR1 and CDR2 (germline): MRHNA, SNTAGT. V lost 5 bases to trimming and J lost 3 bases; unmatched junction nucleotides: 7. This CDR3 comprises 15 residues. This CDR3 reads CASSSGGAGTDTQYF. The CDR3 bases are TGTGCCAGCAGTTCGGGGGGGGCCGGGACAGATACGCAGTATTTT.

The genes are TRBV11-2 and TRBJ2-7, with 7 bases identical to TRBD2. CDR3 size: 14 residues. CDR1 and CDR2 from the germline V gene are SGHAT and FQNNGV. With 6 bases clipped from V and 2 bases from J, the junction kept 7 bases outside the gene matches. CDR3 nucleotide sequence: TGTGCCAGCAGATTCGGGACTAACACCTACGAGCAGTACTTC. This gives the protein CASRFGTNTYEQYF. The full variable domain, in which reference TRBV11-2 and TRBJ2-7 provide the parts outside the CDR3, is EAGVAQSPRYKIIEKRQSVAFWCNPISGHATLYWYQQILGQGPKLLIQFQNNGVVDDSQLPKDRFSAERLKGVDSTLKIQPAKLEDSAVYLCASRFGTNTYEQYFGPGTRLTVT.

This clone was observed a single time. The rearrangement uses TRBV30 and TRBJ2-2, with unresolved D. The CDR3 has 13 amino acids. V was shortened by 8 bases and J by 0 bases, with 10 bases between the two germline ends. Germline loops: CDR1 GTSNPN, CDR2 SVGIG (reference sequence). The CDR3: CATKTSNTGELFF. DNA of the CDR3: TGTGCCACCAAGACATCGAACACCGGGGAGCTGTTTTTT.

CDR3 sequence reads: CASSYSSSGSSPLHF. The CDR3 region has the DNA TGTGCCAGCAGTTACTCGAGTAGTGGTAGTTCACCCCTCCACTTT. The genes are TRBV6-5 and TRBJ1-6; no clear D gene. This CDR3 has 15 amino acids. Deletions cut 0 bases from V and 9 bases from J, with 12 bases between. CDR1 and CDR2 from the germline V gene are MNHEY and SVGAGI.

The CDR3 DNA reads as TGCGCCAGCAGTGTAGGGCAAGAGACCCAGTACTTC. Protein: CASSVGQETQYF. The chain employs TRBV10-2 and TRBJ2-5, with D hard to call. From germline, CDR1 is WSHSY and CDR2 SAAADI. Trimming pared 4 bases from V and 2 bases from J, leaving 5 bases between. The CDR3 is made up of 12 amino acids.